This T cell receptor beta chain stems from a study of identifying expanded T cells in peripheral blood. Overall study findings and caveats: Variance in clone template counts between roughly 2-week samples significantly increased with total template count across all healthy donors. Differentially abundant clones: about 1.2 between replicates, 16.4 at around 2 weeks, around 20 at four.

Details on this clone: Its target is not known.

No infections or other immune events were documented during collection. Assay: immunoSEQ multiplex PCR; the TCRdb copy retains only in-frame clones and omits some. The profile shows tens of thousands of clones, 70% to 90% of them singletons. Sample: blood. This TCR was sampled from a person aged 18-70 years in good health.

The CDR3 DNA reads TGTGCCAGTAGTATAAGGGGATACGAGCAGTACTTC. This gives the protein CASSIRGYEQYF. The chain joins TRBV19 to TRBJ2-7, with D perhaps TRBD1 (5 bases). V was clipped by 2 bases and J by 4 bases, with 6 bases between them. This CDR3 contains 12 residues. The germline V gene has CDR1 LNHDA and CDR2 SQIVND (reference sequence).